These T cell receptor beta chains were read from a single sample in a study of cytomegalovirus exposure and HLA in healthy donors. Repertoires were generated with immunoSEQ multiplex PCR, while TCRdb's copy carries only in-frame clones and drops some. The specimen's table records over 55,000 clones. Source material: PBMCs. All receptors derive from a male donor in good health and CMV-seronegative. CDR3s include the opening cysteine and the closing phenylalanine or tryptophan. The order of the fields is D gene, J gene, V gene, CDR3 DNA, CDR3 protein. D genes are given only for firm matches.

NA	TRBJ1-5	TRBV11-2	TGTGCCAGCAGCTTAGAATCGGTCAATCAGCCCCAGCATTTT	CASSLESVNQPQHF
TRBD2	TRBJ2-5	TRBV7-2	TGTGCCAGCAGTGCGGGAGTGACTGAGACCCAGTACTTC	CASSAGVTETQYF
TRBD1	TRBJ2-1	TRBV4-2	TGTGCCAGCAGCCGCCACGGACAGGGGAGGTTCGATGAGCAGTTCTTC	CASSRHGQGRFDEQFF
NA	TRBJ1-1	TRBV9	TGTGCCAGCAGCGTAGGTCTGGGGGCGAACACTGAAGCTTTCTTT	CASSVGLGANTEAFF
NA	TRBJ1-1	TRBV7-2	TGTGCCAGCAGCATAACACAGGCCTCTAACACTGAAGCTTTCTTT	CASSITQASNTEAFF
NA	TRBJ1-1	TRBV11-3	TGTGCCAGCAGCTCCGCCGGTTTGAACACTGAAGCTTTCTTT	CASSSAGLNTEAFF
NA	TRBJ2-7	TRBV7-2	TGTGCCAGCAGCCCTTCAACTACAGGGCGAGTCTACTTC	CASSPSTTGRVYF
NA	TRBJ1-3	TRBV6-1	TGTGCCAGCATGAGGTCCAGCTCTGGAAACACCATATATTTT	CASMRSSSGNTIYF
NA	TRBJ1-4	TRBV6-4	TGTGCCAGCAGTACCAACGGGGTCGAAACAGATAATGAAAAACTGTTTTTT	CASSTNGVETDNEKLFF
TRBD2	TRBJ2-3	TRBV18	TGTGCCAGCTCACCATCCGGGGGGTCTAGCACAGATAAGCAGTATTTT	CASSPSGGSSTDKQYF